This paragraph reports one T cell receptor (beta chain). No antigen is known for it. Stated treatment: 10-day PBMC culture with coronavirus spike peptide pools or control peptides (ViraFEST assay). Prior to the COVID-19 pandemic (2011-2018), the unexposed donor's CD4+ T cells were collected. Cultures used under 2.5 million PBMCs per well, approximately 9.2 IU/ml IL-2 and about 9.9 ug/ml peptides. These data originate in a study of vaccination and CD4 T cells after COVID-19. CDR1 is SGHTS and CDR2 is YDEGEE in the germline V gene. Trimming removed 4 bases from V and 5 bases from J, with 15 bases in between. The CDR3 runs 14 residues. The Oncomine TCR Beta short-read assay sequenced DNA from cultured CD4+ T cells. After culture, CD4+ T cells served as the source for genomic DNA extraction. TCRdb itself ran the PCR reads through MiXCR, one entry per CDR3 protein. This table holds around 10,000 distinct CDR3 sequences, about 35% found once.

The specimen was CD4+ T cells from blood, cultured in vitro. This TCR was recovered from a human donor in good health. The chain recombines TRBV5-8 with TRBJ1-1, with D tentatively TRBD1 (5 bases). CDR3 DNA sequence: TGTGCCAGCAGCCTGGGACGGGGGAGGACTGAAGCTTTCTTT. Protein: CASSLGRGRTEAFF. The variable domain in full, with the rest retrieved from reference TRBV5-8 and TRBJ1-1, is EAGVTQSPTHLIKTRGQQATLRCSPISGHTSVYWYQQALGLGLQFLLWYDEGEERNRGNFPPRFSGRQFPNYSSELNVNALELEDSALYLCASSLGRGRTEAFFGQGTRLTVV.